This TCR beta chain was captured in a study of long-term antiretroviral therapy in people with HIV. V was clipped by 3 bases and J by 1 base; unmatched bases: 5. CDR1 MGHRA and CDR2 YSYEKL come from the germline V gene. The CDR3 covers 16 residues. Study-level results: CDR3 lengths in HIV samples spanned a narrower range than controls.

With respect to this clone: Its antigen is unidentified.

Samples were assayed with immunoSEQ v3.0 at survey level. TCRdb's table, derived via immunoSEQ multiplex PCR, lists solely in-frame clones and lacks some. The data hold approximately 29,000 clones, with over 75% observed a single time. This material consisted of unsorted PBMCs, taken 0.5 years after starting antiretroviral therapy. The receptor was isolated from a woman between 18 and 30 years old with HIV. The J gene is TRBJ2-3, the V gene TRBV4-1, with 9 positions matching TRBD1. CDR3 nucleotide sequence: TGCGCCAGCAGCCAGCCACGACAGGGGGGCACAGATACGCAGTATTTT. Translation gives CASSQPRQGGTDTQYF.